The present entry profiles one T cell receptor (beta chain) with its context. Its antigen is not known. Libraries of TCR beta came from quantitative 5'-RACE with molecular barcodes. TCRdb processed the 5' RACE reads anew with MiXCR; each CDR3 protein has one entry. The sample includes about 390,000 distinct CDR3 sequences, around 22% seen only once; the top ten take approximately 16%. The data are from a study of CD8 T cells in ankylosing spondylitis. The CDR3 runs 12 residues. V lost 0 bases and J lost 9, with 9 bases in between. The germline gives CDR1 SGHVS, CDR2 FQNEAQ. Study-wide results and caveats: Ankylosing spondylitis blood appeared to carry a characteristic TCR beta motif of roughly eight highly homologous variants. Researchers reportedly found disease-linked clones significantly enriched in matched ankylosing spondylitis synovial fluid.

The sample comprised blood, either unsorted or a sorted T cell fraction (not recorded which). The rearrangement links TRBV7-8 to TRBJ2-7, with unresolved D. The TCR originated in a male donor with ankylosing spondylitis. The CDR3: CASSLAGSSQYF. The CDR3 DNA reads TGTGCCAGCAGCTTAGCGGGCTCGTCGCAGTACTTC. The variable domain in full, completed from reference TRBV7-8 and TRBJ2-7, reads GAGVSQSPRYKVAKRGQDVALRCDPISGHVSLFWYQQALGQGPEFLTYFQNEAQLDKSGLPSDRFFAERPEGSVSTLKIQRTQQEDSAVYLCASSLAGSSQYFGPGTRLTVT.